Included here is one T cell receptor (beta chain) sequence, with context. This specimen comes from a study of cytomegalovirus exposure and HLA in healthy donors. Study overall: HLA-typed donors contributed some 77 million unique TCRs, which were held in an early data release.

The PCR was carried out with 60 Vbeta primers and 13 Jbeta primers. In the study's own analysis: The authors later counted roughly 76 million unique TCR beta chains, roughly 11 million of them shared. Produced via immunoSEQ multiplex PCR; TCRdb's table is partial and in-frame only. V, J and clone size reflect that table, while D and trimming were determined from the DNA. The sample comprises more than 90,000 clones, approximately 70% of which are singletons, and 8% to 9.5% rests with the top ten. This clonotype originated in a man younger than 40 in good health and CMV-seropositive. Sequenced material: PBMCs.

The CDR3 DNA is TGTGCCAGCACCATAACGGGGGGCGAGGGCCAAGAGACCCAGTACTTC. It is translated as CASTITGGEGQETQYF. The chain combines TRBV28 with TRBJ2-5; D is possibly TRBD2 (7 bases). Germline V gives CDR1 MDHEN, CDR2 SYDVKM. The CDR3 loop spans 16 amino acids. V lost 7 bases, J lost 1 base, and 19 bases lay in between.